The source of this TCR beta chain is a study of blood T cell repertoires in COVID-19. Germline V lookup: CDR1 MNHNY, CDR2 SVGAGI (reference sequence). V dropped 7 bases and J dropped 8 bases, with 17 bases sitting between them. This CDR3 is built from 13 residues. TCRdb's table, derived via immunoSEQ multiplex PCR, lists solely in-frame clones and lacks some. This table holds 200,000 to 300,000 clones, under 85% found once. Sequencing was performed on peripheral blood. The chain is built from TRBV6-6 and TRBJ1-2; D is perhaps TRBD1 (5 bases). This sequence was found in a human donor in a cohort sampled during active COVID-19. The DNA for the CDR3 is TGTGCCAGCACCCCCAGTGGGGCGGAGGGCTACACCTTC. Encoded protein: CASTPSGAEGYTF.